This T cell receptor beta chain was recorded in a study of T cells in Graves' hyperthyroidism and ophthalmopathy. Trimming removed 8 bases from V and 5 bases from J; junction bases left unmatched: 13. Germline V gene lookup returns CDR1 SEHNR and CDR2 FQNEAQ (reference sequence). This CDR3 contains 16 residues. This clonotype was found many times. TCR beta CDR3 region amplification was performed from RNA transcripts. TCR CDR3 regions were first amplified by RT-PCR with HTBI primers. TCRdb independently ran MiXCR on the multiplex PCR reads; one entry per CDR3 protein. The sample carries 450,000 to 650,000 distinct CDR3 sequences, 15% to 20% recorded once.

V gene TRBV7-9 combines with J gene TRBJ2-5; 11 nucleotides agree with TRBD2. The receptor comes from a woman under 30 with Graves' ophthalmopathy. Sequenced material: blood. CDR3 nucleotides: TGTGCCAGCGGCCGACTAGCGGGAAAGTCGGCCGAGACCCAGTACTTC. It yields the protein CASGRLAGKSAETQYF.